This entry lists 10 T cell receptor beta chains sequenced from one sample in a study of a mutant IDH1 vaccine in newly diagnosed glioma. Time point meaning: week 35, safety follow-up. Doses consisted of 300 ug of mutant IDH1 20-mer peptide each, paired with topical imiquimod. Antigen specificity for these receptors is unknown. Some clones are missing from TCRdb's copy, which holds only in-frame ones; the method was immunoSEQ multiplex PCR. The table includes 30,000 or so clones, almost 80% detected once. The material was PBMCs, obtained from a glioma patient whose treatment included an IDH1 peptide vaccine. These receptor sequences come from a woman aged 25 to 39 with glioma. Some clones in this sample may be carry-over from other donors' samples.

The chain has TRBV9 and TRBJ1-3, with unresolved D. Germline-derived CDR1 and CDR2 are SGDLS and YYNGEE. The CDR3 loop spans 14 amino acids. V was shortened by 5 bases and J by 0 bases, with 9 bases between the two germline ends. The DNA for the CDR3 is TGTGCCAGCAGTCTCACGAGCTCTGGAAACACCATATATTTT. Protein sequence: CASSLTSSGNTIYF.

Turning to this clone: A read error may account for a junction end that differs from germline. The CDR3 protein is CANSLGDQPQHF. CDR3 nucleotides: TGTGCCAACAGCTTAGGTGATCAGCCCCAGCATTTT. The chain joins TRBV7-9 to TRBJ1-5, with D unresolved. From germline, CDR1 is SEHNR and CDR2 FQNEAQ (reference sequence). The CDR3 consists of 12 residues.

Here the CDR3 DNA reads TGTGCCAGCAGGAGGGATGGTGGGTCTGGGGCCAACGTCCTGACTTTC. As protein: CASRRDGGSGANVLTF. V is TRBV7-9 and J is TRBJ2-6; D might be TRBD2 (5 bases). V lost 6 bases and J 1 base, leaving 13 bases between the germline ends. Germline V gives CDR1 SEHNR, CDR2 FQNEAQ (reference sequence). The CDR3 contains 16 residues.

The V and J genes are TRBV6-5 and TRBJ2-7, with 10 bases lining up with TRBD1. The CDR3 runs to 15 residues. In germline, CDR1 is MNHEY, CDR2 SVGAGI. V shed 5 bases, J shed 4 bases, and the junction held 8 bases outside the gene matches. The CDR3 bases are TGTGCCAGCAGTCCCACCCGGGACAGGGGTTACGAGCAGTACTTC. It translates to CASSPTRDRGYEQYF.

This chain links TRBV5-4 with TRBJ2-2; 8 bases are shared with TRBD2. Unmatched junction bases numbered 14, after V lost 6 bases and J lost 4 bases. CDR1 is SGHNT, CDR2 YYREEE, per germline (reference sequence). This CDR3 region has 17 residues. The CDR3 DNA reads TGTGCCAGCACCAAAGGGGGTAGCGGGAAGACCACCGGGGAGCTGTTTTTT. Amino acids: CASTKGGSGKTTGELFF.

The sample holds a few counts of this clone. V gene TRBV5-6 combines with J gene TRBJ1-1; D is uncertain. The CDR3 loop spans 15 amino acids. The V end was cut by 0 bases, the J end by 2 bases, with 11 bases between. In germline, CDR1 is SGHDT, CDR2 YYEEEE. The CDR3 bases are TGTGCCAGCAGCTTGGTAGGAGCCCCTAACACTGAAGCTTTCTTT. It translates to CASSLVGAPNTEAFF.

V is TRBV10-3 and J is TRBJ1-1; the match to TRBD1 covers 12 bases. With 3 bases clipped from V and 6 bases from J, the junction kept 8 bases outside the gene matches. The CDR3 is 16 amino acids. The germline gives CDR1 ENHRY, CDR2 SYGVKD. The chain's CDR3 is CAISDRGGQGAAEAFF. In DNA form, the CDR3 reads TGTGCCATCAGTGATAGGGGGGGACAGGGGGCTGCTGAAGCTTTCTTT.

The chain has TRBV12-5 and TRBJ2-1, with a possible D match to TRBD1 (7 bases). The CDR3 runs to 15 residues. V lost 1 base and J 6 bases, leaving 13 bases between the germline ends. CDR1 and CDR2 from the germline V gene are LGHNT and FRNRAP. CDR3 nucleotide sequence: TGTGCTAGTGGTTTGGGACAGGGAGGCCTCAATGAGCAGTTCTTC. This codes for CASGLGQGGLNEQFF.

V and J are TRBV10-2 and TRBJ2-1, with D tentatively TRBD2 (5 bases). This CDR3 has 12 amino acids. Germline values: CDR1 WSHSY, CDR2 SAAADI. Trimming removed 4 bases from V and 4 bases from J, with 5 bases in between. The CDR3 sequence: CASSGGYNEQFF. CDR3 DNA sequence: TGCGCCAGCAGTGGAGGGTACAATGAGCAGTTCTTC.

J is TRBJ2-3 and V is TRBV1. TRBV1 is tagged as a pseudogene. This CDR3 has 18 amino acids. DNA of the CDR3: TGCACCAGCAGCCAACACACCGACGGGCCAGGAAACACAGATACGCAGTATTTT. It specifies CTSSQHTDGPGNTDTQYF.